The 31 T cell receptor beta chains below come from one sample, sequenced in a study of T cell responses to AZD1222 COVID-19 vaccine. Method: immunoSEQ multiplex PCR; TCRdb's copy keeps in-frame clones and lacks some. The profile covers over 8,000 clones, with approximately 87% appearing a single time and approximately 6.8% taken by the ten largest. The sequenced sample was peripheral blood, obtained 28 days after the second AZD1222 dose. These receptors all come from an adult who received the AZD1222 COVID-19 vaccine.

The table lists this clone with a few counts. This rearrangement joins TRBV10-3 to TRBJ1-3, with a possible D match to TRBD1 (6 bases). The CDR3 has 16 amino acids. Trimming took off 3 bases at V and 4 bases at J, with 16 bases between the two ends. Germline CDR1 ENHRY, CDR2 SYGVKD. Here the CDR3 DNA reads TGTGCCATCAGTGAACCCTTACAGGGAGACGGAAACACCATATATTTT. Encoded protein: CAISEPLQGDGNTIYF.

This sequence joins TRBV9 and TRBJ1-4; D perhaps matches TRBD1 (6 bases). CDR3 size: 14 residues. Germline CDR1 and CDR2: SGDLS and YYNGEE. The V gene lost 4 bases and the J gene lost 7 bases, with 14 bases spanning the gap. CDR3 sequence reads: CASSIAGGGEKLFF. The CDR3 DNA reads TGTGCCAGCAGCATAGCGGGGGGCGGTGAAAAACTGTTTTTT.

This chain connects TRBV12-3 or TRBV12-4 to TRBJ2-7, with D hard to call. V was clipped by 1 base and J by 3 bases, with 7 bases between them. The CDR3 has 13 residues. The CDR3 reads CASSLGEHYEQYF. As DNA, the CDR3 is TGTGCCAGCAGTTTAGGCGAGCACTACGAGCAGTACTTC.

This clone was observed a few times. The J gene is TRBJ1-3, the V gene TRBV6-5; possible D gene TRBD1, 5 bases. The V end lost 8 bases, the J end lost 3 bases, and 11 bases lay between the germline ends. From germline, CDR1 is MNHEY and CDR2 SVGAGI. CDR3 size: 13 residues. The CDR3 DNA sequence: TGTGCCAGCTACCTGGGGGGTGGAAACACCATATATTTT. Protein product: CASYLGGGNTIYF.

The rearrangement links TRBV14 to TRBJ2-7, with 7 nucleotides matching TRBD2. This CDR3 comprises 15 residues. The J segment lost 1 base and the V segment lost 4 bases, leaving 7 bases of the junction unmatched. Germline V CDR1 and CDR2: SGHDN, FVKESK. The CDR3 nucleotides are TGTGCCAGCAGCCGGCAGTGGGGAGGGTCCTACGAGCAGTACTTC. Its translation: CASSRQWGGSYEQYF.

DNA for the CDR3: TGTGCCAGCAGTGGACTAGGAAGGGGGGACATTCAGTACTTC. Its protein product is CASSGLGRGDIQYF. The chain carries TRBV2 and TRBJ2-4; D may match TRBD1 or TRBD2 (6 bases each). CDR1 and CDR2 from the germline V gene are SNHLY and FYNNEI. The CDR3 has 14 residues. Trimming removed 4 bases from V and 8 bases from J, with 15 bases in between.

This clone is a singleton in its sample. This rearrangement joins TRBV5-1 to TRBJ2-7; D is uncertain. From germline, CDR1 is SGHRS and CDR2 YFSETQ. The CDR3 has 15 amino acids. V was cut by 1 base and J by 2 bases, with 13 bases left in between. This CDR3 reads CASSLTPYLPYEQYF. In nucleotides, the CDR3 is TGCGCCAGCAGCTTGACACCCTATCTACCCTACGAGCAGTACTTC. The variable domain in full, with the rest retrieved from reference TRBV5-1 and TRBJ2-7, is KAGVTQTPRYLIKTRGQQVTLSCSPISGHRSVSWYQQTPGQGLQFLFEYFSETQRNKGNFPGRFSGRQFSNSRSEMNVSTLELGDSALYLCASSLTPYLPYEQYFGPGTRLTVT.

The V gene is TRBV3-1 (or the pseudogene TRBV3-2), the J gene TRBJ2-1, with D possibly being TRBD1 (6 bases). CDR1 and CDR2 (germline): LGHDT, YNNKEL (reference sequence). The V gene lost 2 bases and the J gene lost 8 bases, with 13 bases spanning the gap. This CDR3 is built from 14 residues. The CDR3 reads CASSQFTGSDEQFF. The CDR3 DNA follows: TGTGCCAGCAGCCAATTCACAGGGTCAGATGAGCAGTTCTTC.

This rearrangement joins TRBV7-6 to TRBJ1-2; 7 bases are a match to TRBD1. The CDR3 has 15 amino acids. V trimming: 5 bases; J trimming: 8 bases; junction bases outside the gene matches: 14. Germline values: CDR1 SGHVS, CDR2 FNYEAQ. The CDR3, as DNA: TGTGCCAGCAGCCCTTTCGAGGGGGCAGTGCGAGGCTACACCTTC. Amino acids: CASSPFEGAVRGYTF.

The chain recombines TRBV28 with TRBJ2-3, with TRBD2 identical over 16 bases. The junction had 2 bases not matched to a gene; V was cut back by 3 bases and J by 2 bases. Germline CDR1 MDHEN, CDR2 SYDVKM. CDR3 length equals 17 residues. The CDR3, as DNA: TGTGCCAGCAGTTTGGGACTAGCGGGGGGGTACACAGATACGCAGTATTTT. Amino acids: CASSLGLAGGYTDTQYF.

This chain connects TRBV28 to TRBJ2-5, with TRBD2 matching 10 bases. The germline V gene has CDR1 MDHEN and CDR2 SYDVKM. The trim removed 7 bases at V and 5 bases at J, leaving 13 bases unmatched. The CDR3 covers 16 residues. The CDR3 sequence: CASTRGVAGGTETQYF. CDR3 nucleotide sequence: TGTGCCAGCACCCGTGGGGTAGCGGGGGGCACGGAGACCCAGTACTTC.

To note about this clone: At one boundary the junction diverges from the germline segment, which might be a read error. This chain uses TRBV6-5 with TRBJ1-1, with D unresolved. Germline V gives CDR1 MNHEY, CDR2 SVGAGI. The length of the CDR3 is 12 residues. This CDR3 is CASSDSTREAFF. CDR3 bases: TGTGCCAGCAGTGACTCCACACGGGAAGCTTTCTTT.

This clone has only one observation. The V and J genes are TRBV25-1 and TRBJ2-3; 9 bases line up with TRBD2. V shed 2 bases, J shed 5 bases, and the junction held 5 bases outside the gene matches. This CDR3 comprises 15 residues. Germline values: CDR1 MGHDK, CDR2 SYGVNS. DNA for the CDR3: TGTGCCAGCAGTGAAGGGACTAGCCCCGTAGATACGCAGTATTTT. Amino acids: CASSEGTSPVDTQYF.

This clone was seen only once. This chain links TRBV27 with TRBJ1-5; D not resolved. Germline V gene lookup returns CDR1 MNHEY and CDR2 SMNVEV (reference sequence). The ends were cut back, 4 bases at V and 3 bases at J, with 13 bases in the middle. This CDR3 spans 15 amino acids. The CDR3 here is CASSSHDGLNQPQHF. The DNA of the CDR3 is TGTGCCAGCAGTTCACACGACGGACTCAATCAGCCCCAGCATTTT.

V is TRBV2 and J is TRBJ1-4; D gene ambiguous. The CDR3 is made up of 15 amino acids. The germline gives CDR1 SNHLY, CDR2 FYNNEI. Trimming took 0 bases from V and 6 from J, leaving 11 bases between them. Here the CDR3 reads CASSEAMGMDEKLFF. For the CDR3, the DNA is TGTGCCAGCAGTGAAGCGATGGGGATGGATGAAAAACTGTTTTTT.

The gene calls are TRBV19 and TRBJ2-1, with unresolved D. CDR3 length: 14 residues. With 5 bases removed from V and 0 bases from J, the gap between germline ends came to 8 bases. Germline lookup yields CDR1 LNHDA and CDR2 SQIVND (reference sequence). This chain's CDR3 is CASSESDSYNEQFF. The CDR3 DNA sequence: TGTGCCAGTAGTGAGAGCGACTCCTACAATGAGCAGTTCTTC.

The CDR3 sequence: CASSMGPRAPLHF. As DNA, the CDR3 is TGTGCCAGTAGTATGGGGCCAAGGGCACCCCTCCACTTT. The chain combines TRBV19 with TRBJ1-6; D may be TRBD1 (5 bases). In germline, CDR1 is LNHDA, CDR2 SQIVND (reference sequence). The CDR3 contains 13 residues. Trimming cost V 3 bases and J 11 bases, with 11 bases left between them.

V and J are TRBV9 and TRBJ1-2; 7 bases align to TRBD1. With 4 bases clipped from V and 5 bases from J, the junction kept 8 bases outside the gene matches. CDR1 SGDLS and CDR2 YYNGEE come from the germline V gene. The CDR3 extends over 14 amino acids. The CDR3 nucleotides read TGTGCCAGCAGCCCTACAGGGGTGCTATATGGCTACACCTTC. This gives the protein CASSPTGVLYGYTF.

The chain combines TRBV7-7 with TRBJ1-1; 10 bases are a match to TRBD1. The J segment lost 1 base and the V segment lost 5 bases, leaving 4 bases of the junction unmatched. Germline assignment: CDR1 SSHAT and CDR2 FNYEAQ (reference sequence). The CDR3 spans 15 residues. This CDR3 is CASSPGTGENTEAFF. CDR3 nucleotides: TGTGCCAGCAGCCCCGGGACAGGGGAGAACACTGAAGCTTTCTTT. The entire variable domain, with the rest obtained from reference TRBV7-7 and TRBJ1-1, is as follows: GAGVSQSPRYKVTKRGQDVTLRCDPISSHATLYWYQQALGQGPEFLTYFNYEAQPDKSGLPSDRFSAERPEGSISTLTIQRTEQRDSAMYRCASSPGTGENTEAFFGQGTRLTVV.

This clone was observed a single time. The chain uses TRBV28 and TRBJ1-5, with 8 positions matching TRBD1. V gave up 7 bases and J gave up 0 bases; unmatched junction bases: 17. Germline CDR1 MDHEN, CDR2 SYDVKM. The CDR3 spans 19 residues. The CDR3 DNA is TGTGCCAGCACTCAGGGGGCCGGCAGGGGGGTTTATAGCAATCAGCCCCAGCATTTT. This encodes CASTQGAGRGVYSNQPQHF.

CDR3: CASSQDGGHENTEAFF. CDR3 sequence (DNA): TGCGCCAGCAGCCAAGATGGGGGACATGAGAACACTGAAGCTTTCTTT. The V and J genes are TRBV4-3 and TRBJ1-1, with a tentative D call TRBD1 (6 bases). The CDR3 has 16 amino acids. Germline V lookup: CDR1 LGHNA, CDR2 YSLEER. The ends were cut back, 0 bases at V and 1 base at J, with 12 bases in the middle.

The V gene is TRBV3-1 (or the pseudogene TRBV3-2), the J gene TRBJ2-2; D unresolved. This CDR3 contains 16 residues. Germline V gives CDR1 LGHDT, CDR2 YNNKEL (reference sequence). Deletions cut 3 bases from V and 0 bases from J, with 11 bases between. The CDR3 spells CASSQMAFANTGELFF. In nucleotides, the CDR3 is TGTGCCAGCAGCCAGATGGCTTTCGCGAACACCGGGGAGCTGTTTTTT.

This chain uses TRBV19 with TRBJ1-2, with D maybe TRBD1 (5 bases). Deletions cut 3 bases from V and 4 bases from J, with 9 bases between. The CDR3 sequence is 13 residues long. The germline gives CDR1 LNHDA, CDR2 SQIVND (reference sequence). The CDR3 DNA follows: TGTGCCAGTAGTATTGGGGCCCTCTATGGCTACACCTTC. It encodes CASSIGALYGYTF.

The DNA of the CDR3 is TGTGCCACCCGCGACGCCGCTGGCGGGGATGAGCAGTTCTTC. The encoded protein is CATRDAAGGDEQFF. V gene TRBV24-1 combines with J gene TRBJ2-1, with D possibly matching TRBD2 (6 bases). Per the germline V gene, CDR1 is KGHDR and CDR2 is SFDVKD. There are 14 residues in the CDR3. Trimming took off 9 bases at V and 8 bases at J, with 19 bases between the two ends.

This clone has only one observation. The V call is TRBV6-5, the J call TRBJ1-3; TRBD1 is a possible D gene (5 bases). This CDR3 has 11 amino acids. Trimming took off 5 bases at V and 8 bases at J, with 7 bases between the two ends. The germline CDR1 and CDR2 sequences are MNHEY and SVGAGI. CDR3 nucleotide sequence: TGTGCCAGCAGTCAGGGCTACACCATATATTTT. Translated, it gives CASSQGYTIYF.

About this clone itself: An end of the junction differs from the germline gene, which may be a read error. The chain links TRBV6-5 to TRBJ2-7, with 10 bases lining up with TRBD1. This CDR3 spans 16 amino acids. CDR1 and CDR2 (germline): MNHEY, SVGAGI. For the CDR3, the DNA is TGTGCCAGCAGTTCTCCGGGACAGGGGTACTCCGACGAGCAGTACTTC. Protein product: CASSSPGQGYSDEQYF.

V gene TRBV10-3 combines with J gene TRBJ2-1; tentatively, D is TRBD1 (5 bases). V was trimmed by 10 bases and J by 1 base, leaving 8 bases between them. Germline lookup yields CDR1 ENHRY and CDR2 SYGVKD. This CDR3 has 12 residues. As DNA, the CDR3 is TGTGCCACAGGGCTATCCTACAATGAGCAGTTCTTC. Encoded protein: CATGLSYNEQFF.

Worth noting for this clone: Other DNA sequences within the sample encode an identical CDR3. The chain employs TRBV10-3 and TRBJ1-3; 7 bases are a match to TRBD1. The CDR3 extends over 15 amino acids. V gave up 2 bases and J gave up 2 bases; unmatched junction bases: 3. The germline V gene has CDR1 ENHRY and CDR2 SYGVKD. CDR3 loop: CAISEGQGAGNTIYF. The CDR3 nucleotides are TGTGCCATCAGTGAGGGGCAGGGGGCTGGAAACACCATATATTTT.

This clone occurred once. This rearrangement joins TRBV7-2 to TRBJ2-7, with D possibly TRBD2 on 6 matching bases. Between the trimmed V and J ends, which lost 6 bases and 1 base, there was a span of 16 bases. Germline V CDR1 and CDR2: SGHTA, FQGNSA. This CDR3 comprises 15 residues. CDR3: CASRSGTGASYEQYF. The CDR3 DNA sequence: TGTGCCAGCAGATCCGGGACGGGAGCTTCCTACGAGCAGTACTTC.

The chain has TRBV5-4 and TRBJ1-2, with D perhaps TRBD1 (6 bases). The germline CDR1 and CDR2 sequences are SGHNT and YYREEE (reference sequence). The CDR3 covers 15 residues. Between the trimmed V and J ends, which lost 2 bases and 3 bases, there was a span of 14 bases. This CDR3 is CASSFPSAGDYGYTF. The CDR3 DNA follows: TGTGCCAGCAGCTTTCCTTCGGCAGGGGACTATGGCTACACCTTC.

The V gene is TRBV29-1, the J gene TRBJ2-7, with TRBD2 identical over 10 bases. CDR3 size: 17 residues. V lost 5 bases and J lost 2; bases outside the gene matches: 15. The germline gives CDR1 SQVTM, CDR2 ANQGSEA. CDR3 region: CSVSLIAGGGRAYEQYF. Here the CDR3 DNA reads TGCAGCGTTTCGTTAATAGCGGGAGGAGGTAGGGCCTACGAGCAGTACTTC.